These 27 T cell receptor beta chains were sequenced from one sample in a study of Graves' ophthalmopathy and Graves' hyperthyroidism. RNA transcripts were the source from which TCR beta CDR3 regions were amplified. An initial RT-PCR round employing HTBI primers preceded a second-round multiplex PCR. TCRdb called the multiplex PCR reads again in MiXCR, with one record for every CDR3 protein. Among around 1,200,000 distinct CDR3 sequences listed, roughly two fifths were seen once. Source material: peripheral blood or thyroid tissue (not recorded which). The receptor source for this set is an adult man with Graves' hyperthyroidism.

The table lists this clonotype with many counts. V usage is TRBV5-1 and J usage is TRBJ2-5, with D tentatively TRBD2 (5 bases). The CDR3 covers 12 residues. Per germline, CDR1 SGHRS and CDR2 YFSETQ. Trimming took off 2 bases at V and 4 bases at J, with 6 bases between the two ends. CDR3 in DNA: TGCGCCAGCAGCTTTGCGGGAGAGACCCAGTACTTC. Protein: CASSFAGETQYF.

The chain links TRBV9 to TRBJ2-7; no clear D gene. The CDR3 totals 14 residues. The V and J ends lost 2 bases and 6 bases respectively, with 15 bases between them. Germline assignment: CDR1 SGDLS and CDR2 YYNGEE. The CDR3 sequence is CASSVGTRPSEQYF. In DNA, the CDR3 is TGTGCCAGCAGCGTGGGTACCCGCCCATCCGAGCAGTACTTC.

This clonotype has just one count. V and J are TRBV2 and TRBJ2-5; 7 bases line up with TRBD2. The CDR3 extends over 15 amino acids. The V and J ends lost 6 bases and 2 bases, in that order; junction bases with no gene match: 9. Germline CDR1 is SNHLY and CDR2 is FYNNEI. In DNA, the CDR3 is TGTGCCAGCAGCGGCGGGGGACTGGTACAAGAGACCCAGTACTTC. It yields the protein CASSGGGLVQETQYF.

The chain has TRBV7-2 and TRBJ1-2; TRBD1 is a possible D gene (5 bases). The CDR3 covers 14 residues. Per germline, CDR1 SGHTA and CDR2 FQGNSA. V lost 1 base to trimming and J lost 5 bases, with 11 bases between them. Here the CDR3 DNA reads TGTGCCAGCAGCTTAGTAGGGGCCGCTTATGGCTACACCTTC. It yields the protein CASSLVGAAYGYTF.

This clonotype came up many times. The rearrangement uses TRBV5-8 and TRBJ2-5, with D hard to call. V was clipped by 0 bases and J by 5 bases, with 11 bases between them. CDR1 is SGHTS, CDR2 YDEGEE, per germline. The CDR3 is 14 residues long. CDR3 bases: TGTGCCAGCAGCTTGGCCCTAAGGCAGGAGACCCAGTACTTC. The encoded protein is CASSLALRQETQYF.

V usage is TRBV2 and J usage is TRBJ1-2; D gene unclear. The CDR3 consists of 12 residues. Germline CDR1 reads SNHLY; CDR2 reads FYNNEI. The V gene lost 8 bases and the J gene lost 4 bases, with 11 bases spanning the gap. The CDR3 sequence: CASPLGVYGYTF. In DNA form, the CDR3 reads TGTGCCAGCCCCCTGGGTGTCTATGGCTACACCTTC.

J is TRBJ2-5 and V is TRBV9; TRBD2 matches at 7 bases. The CDR3 covers 16 residues. The J segment lost 2 bases and the V segment lost 2 bases, leaving 9 bases of the junction unmatched. Germline V gives CDR1 SGDLS, CDR2 YYNGEE. CDR3 sequence: CASSVGGEGEQETQYF. The CDR3 DNA reads as TGTGCCAGCAGCGTCGGTGGGGAGGGCGAACAAGAGACCCAGTACTTC.

This clonotype was observed at least ten times. J is TRBJ2-7 and V is TRBV29-1; D perhaps matches TRBD2 (6 bases). V was clipped by 7 bases and J by 3 bases, with 28 bases between them. This CDR3 has 17 amino acids. The germline gives CDR1 SQVTM, CDR2 ANQGSEA. The CDR3 protein is CSGKIAGLLNPDYEQYF. CDR3 DNA: TGCAGCGGAAAGATTGCGGGACTCCTTAACCCGGACTACGAGCAGTACTTC.

The V call is TRBV7-3, the J call TRBJ2-3; 12 positions match TRBD2. The CDR3 consists of 17 residues. CDR1 is SGHTA, CDR2 FQGTGA, per germline. The V and J ends lost 1 base and 3 bases, in that order; junction bases with no gene match: 5. CDR3 in DNA: TGTGCCAGCAGCTTAAACGTCGGACTAGCGGGGACAGATACGCAGTATTTT. Translated, it gives CASSLNVGLAGTDTQYF.

The CDR3 DNA follows: TGCAGTGCTAGGTTCTCCGGCAGGGGGTTTCTGGAGACCCAGTACTTC. Its translation is CSARFSGRGFLETQYF. The chain uses TRBV20-1 and TRBJ2-5; 7 nucleotides align to TRBD1. Germline values: CDR1 DFQATT, CDR2 SNEGSKA (reference sequence). The J segment lost 5 bases and the V segment lost 3 bases, leaving 15 bases of the junction unmatched. The CDR3 covers 16 residues.

This clonotype came up many times. The J gene is TRBJ1-1, the V gene TRBV10-3, with TRBD1 matching over 9 bases. Germline lookup yields CDR1 ENHRY and CDR2 SYGVKD. V was clipped by 6 bases and J by 0 bases; unmatched bases: 14. The CDR3 covers 18 residues. CDR3 DNA: TGTGCCATCAGACCCAAGGGACAGGGATTTGGGTTGAACACTGAAGCTTTCTTT. It codes for CAIRPKGQGFGLNTEAFF.

This clonotype was seen more than once but under ten times. The chain recombines TRBV20-1 with TRBJ2-5, with 9 bases fitting TRBD1. The CDR3 runs 15 residues. Germline CDR1 DFQATT, CDR2 SNEGSKA (reference sequence). Trimming cost V 5 bases and J 1 base; bases outside gene matches: 8. The CDR3: CSAGPTTGGQETQYF. The CDR3 DNA sequence: TGCAGTGCTGGACCCACGACAGGGGGCCAAGAGACCCAGTACTTC.

This clonotype occurred a few times. This chain connects TRBV20-1 to TRBJ2-5, with a tentative D call TRBD2 (5 bases). The CDR3 has 15 residues. V shed 3 bases and J shed 5 bases, with 19 bases lying between them. Germline values: CDR1 DFQATT, CDR2 SNEGSKA (reference sequence). The CDR3 loop is CSASWFGLAGETQYF. In DNA, the CDR3 is TGCAGTGCTAGTTGGTTTGGGCTAGCAGGCGAGACCCAGTACTTC.

This clonotype was seen at least ten times. This sequence joins TRBV19 and TRBJ2-5; 10 nucleotides align to TRBD2. Germline V gene lookup returns CDR1 LNHDA and CDR2 SQIVND (reference sequence). This CDR3 contains 14 residues. V was pared by 2 bases and J by 5 bases, with 2 bases of the junction left unmatched. CDR3 in DNA: TGTGCCAGTAGTATACTAGCGGGAGACGAGACCCAGTACTTC. The encoded protein is CASSILAGDETQYF.

V and J are TRBV3-1 and TRBJ2-7, with 8 nucleotides matching TRBD2. The V segment lost 5 bases and the J segment 3 bases; nucleotides outside the gene matches: 6. The germline V gene has CDR1 LGHDT and CDR2 YNNKEL (reference sequence). This CDR3 comprises 14 residues. The CDR3 loop is CASSTSGSHYEQYF. CDR3 coding DNA: TGTGCCAGCAGCACGAGCGGGAGTCACTACGAGCAGTACTTC.

This clonotype was observed a few times. The chain recombines TRBV6-5 with TRBJ2-7; 8 positions match TRBD1. The CDR3 runs 16 residues. Germline CDR1 MNHEY, CDR2 SVGAGI. Trimming took 6 bases from V and 6 from J; bases not matched to a gene: 16. The CDR3 region has the DNA TGTGCCAGCAGCTCTCTAGAGGGCAGGGGGCTTCGCGAGCAGTACTTC. Amino acid sequence: CASSSLEGRGLREQYF.

This clonotype was counted ten times or more. This chain connects TRBV7-2 to TRBJ2-7; 9 bases map to TRBD1. Trimming cost V 3 bases and J 7 bases; bases outside gene matches: 10. Germline V CDR1 and CDR2: SGHTA, FQGNSA. The CDR3 has 15 amino acids. In nucleotides, the CDR3 is TGTGCCAGCAGCTTGGCCGAGGGACAGGGCTTAGAGCAGTACTTC. This encodes CASSLAEGQGLEQYF.

This clonotype was observed many times. This chain uses TRBV29-1 with TRBJ1-1, with a tentative D call TRBD1 (5 bases). Germline CDR1 is SQVTM and CDR2 is ANQGSEA. The V gene lost 7 bases and the J gene lost 5 bases, with 17 bases spanning the gap. The CDR3 contains 13 residues. CDR3: CSALGAARTEAFF. CDR3 coding DNA: TGCAGCGCCCTAGGGGCTGCGCGGACTGAAGCTTTCTTT.

The J gene is TRBJ1-4, the V gene TRBV4-1; D gene unclear. The CDR3 is 14 amino acids. Germline CDR1 MGHRA, CDR2 YSYEKL. V lost 2 bases, J lost 0 bases, and 4 bases lay in between. CDR3 nucleotide sequence: TGCGCCAGCAGCCAATCGTCAACTAATGAAAAACTGTTTTTT. Protein: CASSQSSTNEKLFF.

The chain carries TRBV2 and TRBJ2-7; 7 nucleotides line up with TRBD1. V trimming: 8 bases; J trimming: 7 bases; junction bases outside the gene matches: 8. CDR3 size: 12 residues. Germline V gene lookup returns CDR1 SNHLY and CDR2 FYNNEI. CDR3 nucleotides: TGTGCCAGCGTGAACAGGGGTGGAGAGCAGTACTTC. Its protein is CASVNRGGEQYF.

As to this clonotype: This CDR3 is missing its conserved last phenylalanine or tryptophan, likely due to a read error. The limits of the CDR3 on the DNA are not certain, so only TCRdb's listed CDR3 is given. The chain is built from TRBV29-1 and TRBJ2-2; TRBD1, the table's D call, lacks a check against the DNA. The length of the CDR3 is 8 amino acids, counting both ends. Per germline, CDR1 SQVTM and CDR2 ANQGSEA. CDR3 residues: CSVSGTGS.

This clonotype was recorded a few times. The chain combines TRBV9 with TRBJ2-7; 9 nucleotides align to TRBD1. The CDR3 covers 16 residues. Germline V lookup: CDR1 SGDLS, CDR2 YYNGEE. The V gene end was trimmed by 0 bases and the J gene end by 4 bases; junction bases not matched to a gene: 8. CDR3 DNA: TGTGCCAGCAGCGTAGGCGCCCGGACAGGGGTATACGAGCAGTACTTC. Protein: CASSVGARTGVYEQYF.

Only a few counts were recorded for this clonotype. The chain employs TRBV2 and TRBJ2-5; D remains ambiguous. The CDR3 loop spans 14 amino acids. V was trimmed by 5 bases and J by 7 bases, leaving 17 bases between them. The germline V gene encodes CDR1 SNHLY and CDR2 FYNNEI. CDR3 nucleotides: TGTGCCAGCAGTTTTACGTCCGGACGGAGGACCCAGTACTTC. Translated, it gives CASSFTSGRRTQYF.

The chain has TRBV6-2 or TRBV6-3 and TRBJ1-2; no reliable D call. CDR1 MNHEY and CDR2 SVGEGT come from the germline V gene. The length of the CDR3 is 14 residues. The ends were cut back, 0 bases at V and 2 bases at J, with 7 bases in the middle. CDR3 in DNA: TGTGCCAGCAGTTACTCAGCTAGAAACTATGGCTACACCTTC. This encodes CASSYSARNYGYTF.

This chain joins TRBV5-1 and TRBJ1-1; D not certain. Germline values: CDR1 SGHRS, CDR2 YFSETQ. The germline V and J ends were trimmed by 5 bases and 1 base, with 12 bases remaining between them. The CDR3 runs to 14 residues. CDR3 sequence (DNA): TGCGCCAGCAGGGGAGGAGACCCGAACACTGAAGCTTTCTTT. Protein sequence: CASRGGDPNTEAFF.

In the case of this clonotype: This may stem from a read error, because a much larger clone lies one nucleotide away. V usage is TRBV6-5 and J usage is TRBJ1-2; 8 bases are a match to TRBD1. The CDR3 extends over 17 amino acids. Germline V gene lookup returns CDR1 MNHEY and CDR2 SVGAGI. CDR3 sequence: CASSYSKTGERENGNTF. DNA for the CDR3: TGTGCCAGCAGTTATTCGAAGACAGGGGAAAGGGAAAATGGCAACACCTTC.

Written as DNA, the CDR3 is TGTGCCAGCAGCTTGTTTGCCTTTGGTGCAAATTCACCCCTCCACTTT. The encoded protein is CASSLFAFGANSPLHF. The chain has TRBV5-6 and TRBJ1-6; D remains unclear. V was shortened by 1 base and J by 7 bases, with 15 bases between the two germline ends. This CDR3 has 16 amino acids. The germline gives CDR1 SGHDT, CDR2 YYEEEE.